Below are 8 T cell receptor beta chains sequenced from a single sample in a study of T cell changes during pregnancy in multiple sclerosis. Clones were sequenced by immunoSEQ multiplex PCR, and TCRdb holds only the in-frame ones, with some missing. In the table there are about 99,000 clones, approximately 94% of which are singletons. The specimen was peripheral blood, collected after pregnancy. These receptors originate from a female donor with multiple sclerosis, enrolled in a pregnancy study.

The V call is TRBV13, the J call TRBJ1-1, with a weak D call TRBD1 (5 bases). CDR1 is PRHDT, CDR2 FYEKMQ, per germline (reference sequence). Between the trimmed V and J ends, which lost 1 base and 3 bases, there was a span of 12 bases. The CDR3 spans 15 residues. CDR3 bases: TGTGCCAGCAGCTTAGAGGCGACAGTTTACACTGAAGCTTTCTTT. This translates into CASSLEATVYTEAFF.

This chain links TRBV5-8 with TRBJ1-2, with 9 bases that match TRBD1. Germline V CDR1 and CDR2: SGHTS, YDEGEE. V shed 1 base and J 8 bases; nucleotides not matched to a gene: 9. The CDR3 has 15 residues. Here the CDR3 reads CASSLHDRGDQGYTF. The CDR3, as DNA: TGTGCCAGCAGCTTGCACGACAGGGGGGATCAGGGCTACACCTTC.

The chain couples TRBV28 to TRBJ2-3, with 9 bases matching TRBD2. Germline trimming cut 6 bases from V and 2 bases from J; bases unmatched to any gene: 9. Per germline, CDR1 MDHEN and CDR2 SYDVKM. This CDR3 is built from 16 residues. The CDR3 spells CASRSTSGSFTDTQYF. Written as DNA, the CDR3 is TGTGCCAGCAGGTCGACTAGCGGCTCCTTCACAGATACGCAGTATTTT.

The V call is TRBV9, the J call TRBJ2-1; unclear D gene. The CDR3 loop spans 13 amino acids. CDR1 SGDLS and CDR2 YYNGEE come from the germline V gene. Deletions cut 0 bases from V and 4 bases from J, with 5 bases between. Written as DNA, the CDR3 is TGTGCCAGCAGCGTAGAGGAGTACAATGAGCAGTTCTTC. This codes for CASSVEEYNEQFF.

This clone was seen once. The chain combines TRBV11-2 with TRBJ1-6, with TRBD1 matching over 10 bases. CDR1 SGHAT and CDR2 FQNNGV come from the germline V gene. Trimming took 5 bases from V and 6 from J; bases not matched to a gene: 10. This CDR3 has 17 residues. The CDR3 DNA sequence: TGTGCCAGCAGCCCCAACCCCGGGACAGGGGTTAATTCACCCCTCCACTTT. Translating it yields CASSPNPGTGVNSPLHF.

This sequence joins TRBV2 and TRBJ2-7; 8 bases agree with TRBD1. Germline trimming cut 3 bases from V and 3 bases from J; bases unmatched to any gene: 7. CDR3 size: 15 residues. Per the germline V gene, CDR1 is SNHLY and CDR2 is FYNNEI. CDR3 sequence (DNA): TGTGCCAGCAGTGACCTTCTGGACAGGGTCTACGAGCAGTACTTC. Encoded protein: CASSDLLDRVYEQYF.

This clone was counted between two and nine times. The chain is built from TRBV28 and TRBJ2-7; 10 positions agree with TRBD2. The V gene end was trimmed by 5 bases and the J gene end by 4 bases; junction bases not matched to a gene: 11. The CDR3 contains 16 residues. Looked up from germline, CDR1 is MDHEN and CDR2 is SYDVKM. In DNA form, the CDR3 reads TGTGCCAGCAGTCGTCCCCAGCGGGAGGGCCTGTACGAGCAGTACTTC. It is translated as CASSRPQREGLYEQYF. The variable domain in full, completed from reference TRBV28 and TRBJ2-7, reads DVKVTQSSRYLVKRTGEKVFLECVQDMDHENMFWYRQDPGLGLRLIYFSYDVKMKEKGDIPEGYSVSREKKERFSLILESASTNQTSMYLCASSRPQREGLYEQYFGPGTRLTVT.

The chain joins TRBV19 to TRBJ1-1; TRBD1 agrees at 9 bases. The CDR3 extends over 15 amino acids. CDR1 is LNHDA, CDR2 SQIVND, per germline (reference sequence). J was trimmed by 2 bases and V by 1 base; bases with no gene match: 2. This chain's CDR3 is CASSIGTGENTEAFF. DNA of the CDR3: TGTGCCAGTAGTATAGGGACAGGGGAAAACACTGAAGCTTTCTTT.